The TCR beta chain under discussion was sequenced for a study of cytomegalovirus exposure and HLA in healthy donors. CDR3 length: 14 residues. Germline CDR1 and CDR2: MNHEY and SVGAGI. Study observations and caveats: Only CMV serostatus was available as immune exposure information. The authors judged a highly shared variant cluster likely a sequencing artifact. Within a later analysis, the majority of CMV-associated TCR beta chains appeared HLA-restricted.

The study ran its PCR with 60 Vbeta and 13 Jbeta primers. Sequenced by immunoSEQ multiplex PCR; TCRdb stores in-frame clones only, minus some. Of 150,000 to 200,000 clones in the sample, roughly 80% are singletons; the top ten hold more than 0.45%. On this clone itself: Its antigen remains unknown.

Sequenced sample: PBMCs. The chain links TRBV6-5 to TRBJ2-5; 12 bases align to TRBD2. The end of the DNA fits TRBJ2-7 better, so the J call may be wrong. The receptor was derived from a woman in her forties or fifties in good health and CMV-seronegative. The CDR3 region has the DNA TGTGCCAGCAGTTACGGACTAGCGGGGTACGAGCAGTACTTC. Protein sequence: CASSYGLAGYEQYF.